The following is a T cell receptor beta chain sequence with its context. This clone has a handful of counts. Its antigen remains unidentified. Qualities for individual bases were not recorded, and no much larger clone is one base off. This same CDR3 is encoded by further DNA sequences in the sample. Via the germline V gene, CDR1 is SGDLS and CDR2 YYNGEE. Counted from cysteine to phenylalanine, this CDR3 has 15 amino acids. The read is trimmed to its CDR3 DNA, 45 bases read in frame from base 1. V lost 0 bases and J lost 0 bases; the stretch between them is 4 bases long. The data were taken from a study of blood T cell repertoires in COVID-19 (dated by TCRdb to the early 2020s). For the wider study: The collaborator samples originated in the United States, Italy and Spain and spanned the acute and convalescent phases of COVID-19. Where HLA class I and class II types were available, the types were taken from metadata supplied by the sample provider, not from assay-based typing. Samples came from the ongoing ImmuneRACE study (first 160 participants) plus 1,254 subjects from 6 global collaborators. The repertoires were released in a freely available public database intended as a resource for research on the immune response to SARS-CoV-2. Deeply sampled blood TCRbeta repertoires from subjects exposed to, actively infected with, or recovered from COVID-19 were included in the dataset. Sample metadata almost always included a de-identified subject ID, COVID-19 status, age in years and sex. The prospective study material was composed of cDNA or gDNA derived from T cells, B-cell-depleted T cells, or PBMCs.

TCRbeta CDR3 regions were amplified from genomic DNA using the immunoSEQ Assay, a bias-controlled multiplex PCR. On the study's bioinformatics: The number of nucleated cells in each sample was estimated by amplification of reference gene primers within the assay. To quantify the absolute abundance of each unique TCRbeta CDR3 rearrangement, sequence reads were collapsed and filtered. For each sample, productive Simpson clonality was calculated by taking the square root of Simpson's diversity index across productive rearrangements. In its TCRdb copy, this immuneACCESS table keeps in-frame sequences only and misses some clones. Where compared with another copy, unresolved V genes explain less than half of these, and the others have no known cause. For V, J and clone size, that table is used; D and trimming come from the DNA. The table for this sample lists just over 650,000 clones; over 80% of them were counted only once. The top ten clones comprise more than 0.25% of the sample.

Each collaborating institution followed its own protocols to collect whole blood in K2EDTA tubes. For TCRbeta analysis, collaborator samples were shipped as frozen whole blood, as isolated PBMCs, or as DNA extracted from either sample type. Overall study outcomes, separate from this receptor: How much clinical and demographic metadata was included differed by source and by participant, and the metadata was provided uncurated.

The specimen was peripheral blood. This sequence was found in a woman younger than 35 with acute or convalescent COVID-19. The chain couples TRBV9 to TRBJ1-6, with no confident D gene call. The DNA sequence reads TGTGCCAGCAGCGTAGGGAGCTCCTATAATTCACCCCTCCACTTT. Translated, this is CASSVGSSYNSPLHF.